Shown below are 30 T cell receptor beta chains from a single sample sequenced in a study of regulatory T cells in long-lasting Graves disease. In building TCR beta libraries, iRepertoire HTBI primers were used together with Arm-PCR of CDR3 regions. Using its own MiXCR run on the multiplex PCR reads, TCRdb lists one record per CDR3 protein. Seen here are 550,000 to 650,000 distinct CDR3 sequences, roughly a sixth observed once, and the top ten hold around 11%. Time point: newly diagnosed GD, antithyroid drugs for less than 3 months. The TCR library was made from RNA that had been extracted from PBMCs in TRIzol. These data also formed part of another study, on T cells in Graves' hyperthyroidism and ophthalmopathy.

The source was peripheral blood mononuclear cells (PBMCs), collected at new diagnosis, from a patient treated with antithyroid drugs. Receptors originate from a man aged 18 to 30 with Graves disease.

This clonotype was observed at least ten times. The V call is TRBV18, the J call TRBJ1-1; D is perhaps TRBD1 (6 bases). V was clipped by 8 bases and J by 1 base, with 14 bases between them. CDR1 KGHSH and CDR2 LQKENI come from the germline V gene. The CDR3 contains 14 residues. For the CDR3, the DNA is TGTGCCAGCCGAACGGGACACCCGAACACTGAAGCTTTCTTT. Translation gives CASRTGHPNTEAFF.

The CDR3 DNA sequence: TGTGCCAGCACCCTATACAAAGGTACGCAGTATTTT. Amino acids: CASTLYKGTQYF. The chain carries TRBV12-3 or TRBV12-4 and TRBJ2-3; the D is unclear. V was trimmed by 7 bases and J by 8 bases, leaving 13 bases between them. The CDR3 is made up of 12 amino acids.

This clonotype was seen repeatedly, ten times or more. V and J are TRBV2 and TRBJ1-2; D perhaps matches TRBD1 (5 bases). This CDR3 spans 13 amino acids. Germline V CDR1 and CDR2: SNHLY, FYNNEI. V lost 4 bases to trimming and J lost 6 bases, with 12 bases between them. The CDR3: CASSAGGYNGYTF. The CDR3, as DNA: TGTGCCAGCAGTGCCGGGGGGTACAATGGCTACACCTTC.

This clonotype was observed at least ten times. The CDR3 DNA is TGTGCCAGCAGCTTAGAACGGCAATCAACCCAGTACTTC. Its translation: CASSLERQSTQYF. The chain joins TRBV11-2 to TRBJ2-5; D gene unclear. The CDR3 spans 13 residues. Looked up from germline, CDR1 is SGHAT and CDR2 is FQNNGV. The germline V and J ends were trimmed by 0 bases and 8 bases, with 10 bases remaining between them.

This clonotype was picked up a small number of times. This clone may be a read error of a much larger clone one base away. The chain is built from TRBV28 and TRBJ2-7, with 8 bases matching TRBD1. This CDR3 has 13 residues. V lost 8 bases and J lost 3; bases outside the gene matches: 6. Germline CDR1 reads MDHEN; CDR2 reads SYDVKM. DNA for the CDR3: TGTGCCAGCGGCTATGGGACAGGCTACGAGCAGTACTTC. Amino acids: CASGYGTGYEQYF.

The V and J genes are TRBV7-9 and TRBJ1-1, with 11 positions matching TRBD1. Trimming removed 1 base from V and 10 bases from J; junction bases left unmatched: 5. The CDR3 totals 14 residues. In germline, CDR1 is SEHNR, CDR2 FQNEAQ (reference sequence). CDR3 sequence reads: CASSLGDRGSRAFF. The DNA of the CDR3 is TGTGCCAGCAGCTTAGGGGACAGGGGGAGCAGAGCTTTCTTT.

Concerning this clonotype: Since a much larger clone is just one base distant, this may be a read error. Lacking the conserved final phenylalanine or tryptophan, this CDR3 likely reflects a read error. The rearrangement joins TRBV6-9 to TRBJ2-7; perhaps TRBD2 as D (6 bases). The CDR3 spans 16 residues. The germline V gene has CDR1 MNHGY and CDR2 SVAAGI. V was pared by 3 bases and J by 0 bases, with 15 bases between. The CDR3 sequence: CASSYSPYSGSYEQYL. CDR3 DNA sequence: TGTGCCAGCAGTTACTCCCCCTATAGCGGCTCCTACGAGCAGTACCTC.

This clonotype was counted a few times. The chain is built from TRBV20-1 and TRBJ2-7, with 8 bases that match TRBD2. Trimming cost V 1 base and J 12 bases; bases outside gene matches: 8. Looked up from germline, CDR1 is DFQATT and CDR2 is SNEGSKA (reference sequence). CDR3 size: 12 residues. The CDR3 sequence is CSARAGAGLGYF. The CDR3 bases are TGCAGTGCTAGAGCAGGGGCGGGACTAGGGTACTTC.

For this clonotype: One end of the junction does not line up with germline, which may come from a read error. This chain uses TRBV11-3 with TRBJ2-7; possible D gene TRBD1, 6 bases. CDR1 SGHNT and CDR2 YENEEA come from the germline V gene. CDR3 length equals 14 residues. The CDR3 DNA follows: TGCGCCAGCAGCCAAGAGGTAGGGGGCTACGAGCAGTACTTC. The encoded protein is CASSQEVGGYEQYF.

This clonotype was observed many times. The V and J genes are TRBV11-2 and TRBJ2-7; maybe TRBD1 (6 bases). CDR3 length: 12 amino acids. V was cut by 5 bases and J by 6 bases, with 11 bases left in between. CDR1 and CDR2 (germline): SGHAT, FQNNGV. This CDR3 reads CASSPEGVEQYF. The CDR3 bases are TGTGCCAGCAGCCCAGAGGGGGTCGAGCAGTACTTC.

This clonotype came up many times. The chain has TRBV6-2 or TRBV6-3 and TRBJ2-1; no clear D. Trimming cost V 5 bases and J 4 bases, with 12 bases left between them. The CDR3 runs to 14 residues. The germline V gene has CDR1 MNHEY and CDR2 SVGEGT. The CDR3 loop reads CASSPSAFYNEQFF. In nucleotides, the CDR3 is TGTGCCAGCAGTCCCAGCGCTTTTTACAATGAGCAGTTCTTC.

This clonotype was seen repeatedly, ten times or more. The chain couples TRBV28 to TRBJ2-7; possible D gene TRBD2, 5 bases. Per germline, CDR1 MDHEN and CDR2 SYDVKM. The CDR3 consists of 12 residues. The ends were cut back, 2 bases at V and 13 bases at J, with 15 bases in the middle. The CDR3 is CASSLLRTPLYF. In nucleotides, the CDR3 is TGTGCCAGCAGTTTACTTAGGACTCCCCTTTACTTC.

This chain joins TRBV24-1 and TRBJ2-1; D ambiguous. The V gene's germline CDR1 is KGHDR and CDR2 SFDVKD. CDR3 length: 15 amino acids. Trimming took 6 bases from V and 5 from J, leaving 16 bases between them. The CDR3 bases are TGTGCCACCAGTACATACATTCTCCTAGACAATGAGCAGTTCTTC. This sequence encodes CATSTYILLDNEQFF.

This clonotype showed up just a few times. CDR3 nucleotide sequence: TGCAGCGTTGGGGGCGTGGGCAGGGTCTACGAGCAGTACTTC. Encoded protein: CSVGGVGRVYEQYF. The chain links TRBV29-1 to TRBJ2-7; D may be TRBD1 (5 bases). V lost 4 bases, J lost 3 bases, and 16 bases lay in between. Germline CDR1 SQVTM, CDR2 ANQGSEA. The CDR3 is made up of 14 amino acids.

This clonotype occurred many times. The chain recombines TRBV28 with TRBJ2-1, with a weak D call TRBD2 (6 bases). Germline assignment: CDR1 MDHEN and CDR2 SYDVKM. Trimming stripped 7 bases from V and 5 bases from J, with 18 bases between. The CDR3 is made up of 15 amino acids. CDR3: CASTVSGARDNEQFF. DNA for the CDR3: TGTGCCAGCACGGTTAGCGGAGCGAGGGACAATGAGCAGTTCTTC. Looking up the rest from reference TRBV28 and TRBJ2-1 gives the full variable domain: DVKVTQSSRYLVKRTGEKVFLECVQDMDHENMFWYRQDPGLGLRLIYFSYDVKMKEKGDIPEGYSVSREKKERFSLILESASTNQTSMYLCASTVSGARDNEQFFGPGTRLTVL.

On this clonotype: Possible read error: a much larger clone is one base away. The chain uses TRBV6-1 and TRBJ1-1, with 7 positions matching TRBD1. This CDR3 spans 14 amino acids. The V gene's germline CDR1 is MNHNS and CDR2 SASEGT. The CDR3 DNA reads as TGTGCCAGCAGCTGGGGACAGCAGAACACTAAAGCTTTCTTT. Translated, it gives CASSWGQQNTKAFF.

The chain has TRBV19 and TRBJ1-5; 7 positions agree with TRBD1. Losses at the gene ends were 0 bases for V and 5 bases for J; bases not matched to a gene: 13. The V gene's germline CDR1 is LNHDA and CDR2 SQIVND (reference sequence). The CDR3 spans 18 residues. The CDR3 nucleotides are TGTGCCAGTAGTATAGATCGGACAGGTCAACTTAACTATCAGCCCCAGCATTTT. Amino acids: CASSIDRTGQLNYQPQHF.

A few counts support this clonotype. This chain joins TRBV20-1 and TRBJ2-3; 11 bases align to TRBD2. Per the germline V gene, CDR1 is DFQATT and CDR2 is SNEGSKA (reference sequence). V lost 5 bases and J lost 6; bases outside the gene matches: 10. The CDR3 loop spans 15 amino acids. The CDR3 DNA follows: TGCAGTGCTGACCTTACTAGCGGGAGTTCGGATACGCAGTATTTT. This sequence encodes CSADLTSGSSDTQYF.

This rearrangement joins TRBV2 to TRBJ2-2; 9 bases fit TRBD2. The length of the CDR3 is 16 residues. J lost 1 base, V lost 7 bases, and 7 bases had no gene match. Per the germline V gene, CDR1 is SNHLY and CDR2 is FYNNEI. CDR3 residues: CASKDAAGGNTGELFF. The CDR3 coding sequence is TGTGCCAGCAAAGACGCAGCGGGAGGGAACACCGGGGAGCTGTTTTTT.

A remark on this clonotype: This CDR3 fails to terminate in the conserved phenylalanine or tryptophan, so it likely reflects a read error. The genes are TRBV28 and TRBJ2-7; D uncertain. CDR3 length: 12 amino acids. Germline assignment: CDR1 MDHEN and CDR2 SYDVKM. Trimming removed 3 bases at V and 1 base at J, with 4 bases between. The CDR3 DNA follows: TGTGCCAGCAGTTTGCGTTCCTACGAGCAGTACCTC. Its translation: CASSLRSYEQYL.

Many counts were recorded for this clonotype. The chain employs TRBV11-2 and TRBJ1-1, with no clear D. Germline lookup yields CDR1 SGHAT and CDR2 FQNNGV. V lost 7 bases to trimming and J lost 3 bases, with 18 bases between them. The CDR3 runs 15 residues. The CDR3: CASNPGGSVHTEAFF. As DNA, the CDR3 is TGTGCCAGCAACCCCGGCGGGTCCGTCCACACTGAAGCTTTCTTT.

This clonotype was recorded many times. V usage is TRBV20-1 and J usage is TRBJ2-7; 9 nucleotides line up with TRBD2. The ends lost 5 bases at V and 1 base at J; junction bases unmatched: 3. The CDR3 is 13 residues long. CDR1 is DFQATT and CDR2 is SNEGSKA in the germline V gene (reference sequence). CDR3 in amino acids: CSAWLAGSYEQYF. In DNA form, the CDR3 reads TGCAGTGCTTGGCTAGCGGGATCCTACGAGCAGTACTTC.

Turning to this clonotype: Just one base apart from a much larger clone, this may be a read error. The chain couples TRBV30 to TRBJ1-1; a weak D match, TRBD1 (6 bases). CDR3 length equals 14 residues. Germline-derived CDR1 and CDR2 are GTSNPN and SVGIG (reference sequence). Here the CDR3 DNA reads TGTGCCTGGAGTGTACGGTTGGAGGGGGGTGAAGCTTCCTTT. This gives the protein CAWSVRLEGGEASF.

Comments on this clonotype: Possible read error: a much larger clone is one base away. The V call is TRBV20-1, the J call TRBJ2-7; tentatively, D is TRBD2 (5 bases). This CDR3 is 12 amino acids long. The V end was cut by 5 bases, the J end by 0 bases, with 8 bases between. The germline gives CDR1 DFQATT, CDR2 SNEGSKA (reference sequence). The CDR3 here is CSAGLYSYEQYF. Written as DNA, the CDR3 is TGCAGTGCTGGACTGTACTCCTACGAGCAGTACTTC.

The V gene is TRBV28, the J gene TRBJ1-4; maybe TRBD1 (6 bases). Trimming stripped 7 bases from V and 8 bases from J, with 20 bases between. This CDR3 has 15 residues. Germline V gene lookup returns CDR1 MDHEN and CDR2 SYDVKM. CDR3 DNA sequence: TGTGCCAGCACGCCGGGTGGGGGGCAAGGGGAAAAACTGTTTTTT. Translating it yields CASTPGGGQGEKLFF.

CDR3 in amino acids: CAWSLSGRWEQYF. The DNA for the CDR3 is TGTGCCTGGAGTCTTAGCGGGAGGTGGGAGCAGTACTTC. This chain joins TRBV30 and TRBJ2-7, with 10 bases that match TRBD2. CDR1 is GTSNPN and CDR2 is SVGIG in the germline V gene (reference sequence). The V gene end was trimmed by 2 bases and the J gene end by 7 bases; junction bases not matched to a gene: 5. CDR3 length equals 13 residues.

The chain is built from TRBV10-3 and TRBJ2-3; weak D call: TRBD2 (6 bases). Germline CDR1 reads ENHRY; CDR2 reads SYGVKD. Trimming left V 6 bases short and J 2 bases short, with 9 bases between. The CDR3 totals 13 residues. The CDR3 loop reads CAIRVADTDTQYF. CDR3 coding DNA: TGTGCCATCAGAGTAGCGGACACAGATACGCAGTATTTT.

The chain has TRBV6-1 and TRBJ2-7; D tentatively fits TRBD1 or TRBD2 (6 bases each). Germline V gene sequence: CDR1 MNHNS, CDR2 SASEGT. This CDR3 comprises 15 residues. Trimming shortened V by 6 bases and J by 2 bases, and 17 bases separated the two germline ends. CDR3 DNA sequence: TGTGCCAGCAGGGAGCCAGGGGCGGGACCCTACGAGCAGTACTTC. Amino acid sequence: CASREPGAGPYEQYF.

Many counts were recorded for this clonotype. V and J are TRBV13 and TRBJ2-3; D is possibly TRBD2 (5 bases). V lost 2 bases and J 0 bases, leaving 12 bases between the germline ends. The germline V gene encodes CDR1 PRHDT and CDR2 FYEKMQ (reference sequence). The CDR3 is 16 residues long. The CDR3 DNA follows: TGTGCCAGCAGCTTATCACGGGATGATAGCACAGATACGCAGTATTTT. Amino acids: CASSLSRDDSTDTQYF.

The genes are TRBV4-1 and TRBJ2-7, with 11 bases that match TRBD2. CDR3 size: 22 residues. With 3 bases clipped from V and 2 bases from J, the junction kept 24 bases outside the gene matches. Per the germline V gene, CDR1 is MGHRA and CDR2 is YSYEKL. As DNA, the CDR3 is TGCGCCAGCAGCCATCTGTTCCTGAGGCTAGCGGGAGGTCCAAACTGGGCCTACGAGCAGTACTTC. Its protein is CASSHLFLRLAGGPNWAYEQYF.